This passage covers 3 T cell receptor beta chains from one sample sequenced in a study of blood T cell repertoires in COVID-19. The assay was immunoSEQ multiplex PCR, and TCRdb's table has in-frame clones only and misses some. The sample includes around 320,000 clones, about nine tenths seen only once; the top ten take roughly 7%. Sample: peripheral blood. Source of these receptors: a woman aged 25 to 39 who had recovered from COVID-19.

V and J are TRBV27 and TRBJ1-1; maybe TRBD1 (5 bases). The V gene lost 2 bases and the J gene lost 5 bases, with 18 bases spanning the gap. The CDR3 is made up of 16 amino acids. CDR1 MNHEY and CDR2 SMNVEV come from the germline V gene (reference sequence). The CDR3: CASSLGRAREETEAFF. The CDR3 DNA reads as TGTGCCAGCAGTTTAGGGAGGGCCAGGGAGGAGACTGAAGCTTTCTTT.

This clone has more than one count but fewer than ten. The rearrangement links TRBV5-1 to TRBJ2-5; no clear D gene. CDR1 and CDR2 (germline): SGHRS, YFSETQ. The CDR3 is 14 residues long. V was shortened by 4 bases and J by 3 bases, with 13 bases between the two germline ends. The CDR3 loop reads CASSASSTKETQYF. The CDR3 nucleotides are TGCGCCAGCAGCGCCTCTAGTACTAAAGAGACCCAGTACTTC.

The chain employs TRBV12-5 and TRBJ1-2, with D perhaps TRBD1 (5 bases). V was cut by 1 base and J by 4 bases, with 10 bases left in between. The CDR3 spans 14 residues. CDR1 is LGHNT, CDR2 FRNRAP, per germline. The CDR3 loop is CASGLALQGYGYTF. CDR3 nucleotide sequence: TGTGCTAGTGGTTTGGCGCTCCAGGGCTATGGCTACACCTTC.